This T cell receptor (beta chain) came from a study of cytomegalovirus exposure and HLA in healthy donors. CDR1 is SNHLY, CDR2 FYNNEI, per germline. This CDR3 contains 12 residues. With 6 bases clipped from V and 4 bases from J, the junction kept 3 bases outside the gene matches. Vbeta (60) and Jbeta (13) primers were used in the PCR. TCRdb keeps only in-frame clones here, not all; method: immunoSEQ multiplex PCR. The sample holds roughly 73,000 clones. The chain uses TRBV2 and TRBJ2-7; TRBD1 agrees at 7 bases. The specimen sequenced was PBMCs. The TCR comes from a female donor in good health and CMV-seropositive. The CDR3: CASRGQEYEQYF. The CDR3 DNA is TGTGCCAGCAGAGGACAGGAATACGAGCAGTACTTC.